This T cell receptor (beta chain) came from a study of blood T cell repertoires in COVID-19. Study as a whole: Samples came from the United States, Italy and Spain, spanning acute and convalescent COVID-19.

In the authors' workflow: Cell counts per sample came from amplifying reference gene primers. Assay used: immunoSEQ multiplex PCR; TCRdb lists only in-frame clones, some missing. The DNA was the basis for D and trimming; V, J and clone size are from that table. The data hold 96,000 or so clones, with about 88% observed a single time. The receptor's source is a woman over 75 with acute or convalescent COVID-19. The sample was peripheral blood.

CDR3 sequence reads: CATSDTTGIYNEQFF. The CDR3 nucleotides read TGTGCCACCAGTGACACGACAGGGATCTACAATGAGCAGTTCTTC. The V gene is TRBV24-1, the J gene TRBJ2-1; TRBD1 aligns across 7 bases. Germline assignment: CDR1 KGHDR and CDR2 SFDVKD. J was trimmed by 3 bases and V by 4 bases; bases with no gene match: 5. The CDR3 runs to 15 residues.